This T cell receptor beta chain was identified during a study of radiation and T cells in renal cell carcinoma. Study overall: Nephrectomy followed 15 Gy stereotactic body radiation by 4 weeks.

Specified time point: blood 2 weeks post-SBRT. The treatment here: 15 Gy SBRT to primary tumor, nephrectomy 4 weeks later. The assay was immunoSEQ multiplex PCR, and TCRdb's table has in-frame clones only and misses some. The data show about 49,000 clones, roughly 80% seen once. This CDR3 contains 15 residues. Germline V CDR1 and CDR2: MNHNS, SASEGT. V shed 5 bases, J shed 3 bases, and the junction held 6 bases outside the gene matches. V and J are TRBV6-1 and TRBJ1-4, with 7 bases aligning to TRBD1. The starting material was blood, obtained from a patient whose treatment included radiotherapy and nephrectomy. This TCR was recovered from a woman aged 65 to 85 with renal cell carcinoma. Written as DNA, the CDR3 is TGTGCCAGCAGTAACCGACAGGGAGCTAATGAAAAACTGTTTTTT. This codes for CASSNRQGANEKLFF.